This T cell receptor (beta chain) was sequenced during a study of T cell changes during pregnancy in multiple sclerosis. Repertoires were generated with immunoSEQ multiplex PCR, while TCRdb's copy carries only in-frame clones and drops some. The table has 40,000 or so clones, around 92% seen once. The material was CD8+ T cells from peripheral blood mononuclear cells, obtained before pregnancy. This sequence was found in a female donor with multiple sclerosis, enrolled in a pregnancy study.

The CDR3 spells CASSEGGRDTEAFF. The CDR3 DNA is TGTGCCAGCAGTGAGGGGGGGCGGGACACTGAAGCTTTCTTT. The chain joins TRBV2 to TRBJ1-1; maybe TRBD1 (6 bases). The ends were cut back, 3 bases at V and 3 bases at J, with 11 bases in the middle. The CDR3 is made up of 14 amino acids. Germline CDR1 is SNHLY and CDR2 is FYNNEI.